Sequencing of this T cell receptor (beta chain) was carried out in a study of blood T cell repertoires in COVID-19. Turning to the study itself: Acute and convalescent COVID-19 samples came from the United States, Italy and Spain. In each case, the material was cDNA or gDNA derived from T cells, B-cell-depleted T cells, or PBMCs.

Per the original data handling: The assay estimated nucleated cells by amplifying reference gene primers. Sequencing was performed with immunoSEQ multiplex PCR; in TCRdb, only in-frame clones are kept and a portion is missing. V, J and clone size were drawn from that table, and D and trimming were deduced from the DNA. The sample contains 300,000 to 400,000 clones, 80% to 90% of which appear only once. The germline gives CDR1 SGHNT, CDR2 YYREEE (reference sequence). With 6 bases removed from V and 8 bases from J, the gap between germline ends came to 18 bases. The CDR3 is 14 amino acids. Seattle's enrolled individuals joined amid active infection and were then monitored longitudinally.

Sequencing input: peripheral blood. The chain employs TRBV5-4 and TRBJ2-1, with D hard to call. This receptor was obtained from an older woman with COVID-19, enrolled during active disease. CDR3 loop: CASTWVGETDEQFF. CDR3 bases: TGTGCCAGCACTTGGGTGGGTGAGACTGATGAGCAGTTCTTC.